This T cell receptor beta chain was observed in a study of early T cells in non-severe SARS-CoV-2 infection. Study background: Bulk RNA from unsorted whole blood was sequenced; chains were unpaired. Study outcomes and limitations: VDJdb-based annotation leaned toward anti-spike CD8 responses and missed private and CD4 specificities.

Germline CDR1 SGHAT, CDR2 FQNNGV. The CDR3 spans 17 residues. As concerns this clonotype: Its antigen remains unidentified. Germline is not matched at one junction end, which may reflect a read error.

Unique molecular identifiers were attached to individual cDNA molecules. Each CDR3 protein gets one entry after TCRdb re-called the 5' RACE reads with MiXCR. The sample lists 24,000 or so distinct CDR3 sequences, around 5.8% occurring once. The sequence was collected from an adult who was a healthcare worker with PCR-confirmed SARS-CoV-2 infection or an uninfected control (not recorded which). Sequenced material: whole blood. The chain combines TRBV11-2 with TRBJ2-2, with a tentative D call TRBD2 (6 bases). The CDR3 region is CGSTHHRLVRYTGELFF. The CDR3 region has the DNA TGTGGCAGCACCCACCACAGACTAGTCCGGTACACCGGGGAGCTGTTTTTT. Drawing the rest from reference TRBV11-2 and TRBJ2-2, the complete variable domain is EAGVAQSPRYKIIEKRQSVAFWCNPISGHATLYWYQQILGQGPKLLIQFQNNGVVDDSQLPKDRFSAERLKGVDSTLKIQPAKLEDSAVYLCGSTHHRLVRYTGELFFGEGSRLTVL.